The source of this T cell receptor (beta chain) is a study of shared clonotypes between healthy human individuals. The CDR3 is 13 amino acids. Deletions cut 7 bases from V and 2 bases from J, with 11 bases between. The germline V gene encodes CDR1 MNHEY and CDR2 SVGAGI. Data came from immunoSEQ multiplex PCR; TCRdb stores just in-frame clones and leaves some out. The sample has 450,000 to 650,000 clones; around three quarters are singletons. This TCR derives from a woman aged 40 to 49 in good health. Some clones in this sample may be carry-over from other donors' samples. V is TRBV6-5 and J is TRBJ2-5; D unresolved. Sequenced sample: PBMCs. The CDR3, as DNA: TGTGCCAGCACCCCAATAAAACAAGAGACCCAGTACTTC. Protein: CASTPIKQETQYF.